Sequencing of this T cell receptor beta chain was carried out in a study of graft-versus-host responses after intestinal transplantation. Study summary: Tacrolimus plus steroids were given to all recipients for roughly three years, preceded by anti-thymocyte globulin induction.

Approximately 200,000 CFSE-labeled responder cells were plated with approximately 200,000 irradiated, violet-dye-labeled stimulator cells. Following the reaction, CD3+CD4+ and CD3+CD8+ responders that were proliferating and CFSE-low underwent sorting. Germline-derived CDR1 and CDR2 are SGDLS and YYNGEE. The CDR3 spans 15 residues. V shed 4 bases, J shed 4 bases, and the junction held 7 bases outside the gene matches. Repertoires were generated with immunoSEQ multiplex PCR, while TCRdb's copy carries only in-frame clones and drops some. The data hold roughly 15,000 clones, with 30% to 40% observed a single time.

This TCR was sampled from a human patient who received an intestinal transplant. The source material was alloreactive CD8+ T cells from a mixed lymphocyte reaction culture, sampled before intestinal transplant. Subset in this sample: CFSE-low proliferating T cells sorted from roughly 6-day pre-transplant mixed lymphocyte reaction (GvH or HvG direction). V is TRBV9 and J is TRBJ2-2, with 7 bases lining up with TRBD1. The CDR3 nucleotides are TGTGCCAGCAGCCTGCCGGGACAGCTCACCGGGGAGCTGTTTTTT. Translating gives CASSLPGQLTGELFF.